This T cell receptor beta chain came from a study of siplizumab effects on memory and regulatory T cells. Study observations and caveats: Assignment of a naive or memory phenotype failed for roughly 75-96% of the proliferating CD4+ or CD8+ clones.

Note on this clone: Its target is unknown.

Germline-derived CDR1 and CDR2 are SNHLY and FYNNEI. Trimming cost V 3 bases and J 6 bases; bases outside gene matches: 7. The length of the CDR3 is 16 residues. The table came from immunoSEQ multiplex PCR; TCRdb's copy has only in-frame clones and leaves some out. This table holds tens of thousands of clones, about 90% found once. The chain uses TRBV2 and TRBJ2-1; 11 bases align to TRBD2. What was sequenced was CD8+ T cells sorted from blood. The sequence derives from a human donor in good health. Here the CDR3 reads CASSELLAGDLNEQFF. Here the CDR3 DNA reads TGTGCCAGCAGTGAGTTACTAGCGGGAGATCTCAATGAGCAGTTCTTC.